This T cell receptor (beta chain) was identified in a study of T-cell reconstitution after alpha-beta-depleted transplantation in children. General study findings and limits: T cells produced anew were the main source of T-cell counts and diversity one year after transplant. At around two months after transplant, the alpha-beta T cells were reportedly derived from several hundred expanded clones that came from non-depleted graft cells.

As it was prepared, the TCRbeta library received unique molecular identifiers. TCRdb independently ran MiXCR on the PCR reads; one entry per CDR3 protein. This sample has about 900,000 distinct CDR3 sequences, with about 29% found just once. Germline CDR1 reads MNHEY; CDR2 reads SVGAGI. This CDR3 region has 15 residues. Trimming shortened V by 4 bases and J by 0 bases, and 10 bases separated the two germline ends. Points on this clonotype: The antigen remains unidentified.

The material sequenced was PBMCs, mostly from graft donor cells, taken 360 days after TCRalphabeta/CD19-depleted stem cell transplant. The sequence was collected from a boy younger than two who had a stem cell transplant for SCID, so the T cells may come from the graft donor. The chain couples TRBV6-5 to TRBJ1-3; D is undetermined. The CDR3 DNA follows: TGTGCCAGCAGTTCCTTGGCCTTCTCTGGAAACACCATATATTTT. This encodes CASSSLAFSGNTIYF.